This TCR beta chain was retrieved from a study of identical twins. Each CDR3 protein is one row after TCRdb ran MiXCR on the 5' RACE reads. This table has about 530,000 distinct CDR3 sequences, approximately 20% appearing once. The sample was also linked to a second study, of yellow fever vaccine responses in identical twins.

The sequenced material came from CD4+ T cells sorted from blood. The receptor comes from a woman aged 18 to 35 in good health.

The CDR3 DNA follows: TGCAGTGCCACGCTTTCGGCACACAATGAGCAGTTCTTC. Translated, it gives CSATLSAHNEQFF. The chain employs TRBV20-1 and TRBJ2-1; D unclear. The CDR3 contains 13 residues. CDR1 and CDR2 (germline): DFQATT, SNEGSKA (reference sequence). Deletions cut 6 bases from V and 5 bases from J, with 14 bases between.